This paragraph reports one T cell receptor beta chain. Its matching antigen is unknown. TCRdb reprocessed the 5' RACE reads via MiXCR and lists one record per CDR3 protein. The table lists around 340,000 distinct CDR3 sequences, approximately 12% of them singletons, with 2.5% to 4% in the top ten. CDR1 is KGHSH, CDR2 LQKENI, per germline. The CDR3 loop spans 16 amino acids. Trimming left V 2 bases short and J 3 bases short, with 14 bases between. These data come from a study of T cells after yellow fever vaccination. Study-wide results and limits: Bulk-population clonotypes that are abundant could appear as contaminants in FACS-sorted repertoires. Primary-vaccination clones mostly resurfaced post-booster (less than 98% CD4, approximately 89% CD8).

Sample: CD4+ T cells sorted from PBMCs, taken 15 days after the yellow fever booster vaccination. This TCR was recovered from a young man who received the YFV17D yellow fever vaccine. This chain joins TRBV18 and TRBJ2-1; D remains ambiguous. CDR3: CASSPSSATNYNEQFF. Here the CDR3 DNA reads TGTGCCAGCTCACCATCCTCGGCTACCAACTACAATGAGCAGTTCTTC.